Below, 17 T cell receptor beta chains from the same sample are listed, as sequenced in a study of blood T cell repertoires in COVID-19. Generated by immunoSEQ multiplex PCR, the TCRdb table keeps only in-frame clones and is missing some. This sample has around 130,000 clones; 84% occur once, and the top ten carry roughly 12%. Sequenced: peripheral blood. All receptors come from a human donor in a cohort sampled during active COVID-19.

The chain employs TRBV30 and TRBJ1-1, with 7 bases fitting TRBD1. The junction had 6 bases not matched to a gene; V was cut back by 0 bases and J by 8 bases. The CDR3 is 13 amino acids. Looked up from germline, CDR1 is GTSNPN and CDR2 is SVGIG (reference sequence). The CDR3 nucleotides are TGTGCCTGGAGTGTCAAGGGGGGACAGGAAGCTTTCTTT. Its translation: CAWSVKGGQEAFF. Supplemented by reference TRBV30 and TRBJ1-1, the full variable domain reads SQTIHQWPATLVQPVGSPLSLECTVEGTSNPNLYWYRQAAGRGLQLLFYSVGIGQISSEVPQNLSASRPQDRQFILSSKKLLLSDSGFYLCAWSVKGGQEAFFGQGTRLTVV.

The CDR3 sequence is CASSVMPGQGLGYTF. Here the CDR3 DNA reads TGTGCCAGCAGCGTGATGCCGGGACAGGGGTTAGGCTACACCTTC. The V call is TRBV7-9, the J call TRBJ1-2; TRBD1 agrees at 10 bases. CDR3 length equals 15 residues. The germline CDR1 and CDR2 sequences are SEHNR and FQNEAQ (reference sequence). The J segment lost 8 bases and the V segment lost 5 bases, leaving 11 bases of the junction unmatched.

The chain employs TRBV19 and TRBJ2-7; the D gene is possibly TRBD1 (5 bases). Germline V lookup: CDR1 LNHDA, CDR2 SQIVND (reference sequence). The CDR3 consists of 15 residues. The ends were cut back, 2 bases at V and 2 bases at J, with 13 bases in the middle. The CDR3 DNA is TGTGCCAGTAGTATAAAGTGGGGCACCCCCTACGAGCAGTACTTC. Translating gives CASSIKWGTPYEQYF.

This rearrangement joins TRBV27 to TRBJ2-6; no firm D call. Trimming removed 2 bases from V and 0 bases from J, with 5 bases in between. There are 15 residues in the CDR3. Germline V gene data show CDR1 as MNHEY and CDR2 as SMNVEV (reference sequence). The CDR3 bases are TGTGCCAGCAGTTTAGGCGGCTCTGGGGCCAACGTCCTGACTTTC. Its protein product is CASSLGGSGANVLTF.

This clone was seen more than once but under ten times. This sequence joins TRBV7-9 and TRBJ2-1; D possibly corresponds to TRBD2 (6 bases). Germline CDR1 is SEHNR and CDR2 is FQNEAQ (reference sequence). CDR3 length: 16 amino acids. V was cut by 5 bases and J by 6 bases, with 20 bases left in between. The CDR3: CASSKLTGRNSNEQFF. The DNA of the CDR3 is TGTGCCAGCAGCAAACTTACCGGGAGAAACAGCAATGAGCAGTTCTTC.

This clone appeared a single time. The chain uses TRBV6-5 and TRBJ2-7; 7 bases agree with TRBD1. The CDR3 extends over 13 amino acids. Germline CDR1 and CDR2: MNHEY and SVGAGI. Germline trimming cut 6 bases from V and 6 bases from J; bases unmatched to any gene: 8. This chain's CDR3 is CASRRPAGGEQYF. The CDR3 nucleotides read TGTGCCAGCAGACGACCAGCAGGGGGCGAGCAGTACTTC.

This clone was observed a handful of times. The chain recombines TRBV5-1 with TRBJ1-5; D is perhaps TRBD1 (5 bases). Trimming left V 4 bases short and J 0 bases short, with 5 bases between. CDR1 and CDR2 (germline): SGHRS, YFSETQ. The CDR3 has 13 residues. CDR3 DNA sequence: TGCGCCAGCAGCGACAGTAGCAATCAGCCCCAGCATTTT. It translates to CASSDSSNQPQHF. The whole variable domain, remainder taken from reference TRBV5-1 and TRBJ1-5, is KAGVTQTPRYLIKTRGQQVTLSCSPISGHRSVSWYQQTPGQGLQFLFEYFSETQRNKGNFPGRFSGRQFSNSRSEMNVSTLELGDSALYLCASSDSSNQPQHFGDGTRLSIL.

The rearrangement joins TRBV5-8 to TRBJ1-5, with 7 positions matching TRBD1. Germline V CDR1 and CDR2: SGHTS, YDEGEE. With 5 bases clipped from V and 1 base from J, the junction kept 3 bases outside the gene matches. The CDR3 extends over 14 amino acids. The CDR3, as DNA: TGTGCCAGCAGAGAACAGGGGAGCAATCAGCCCCAGCATTTT. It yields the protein CASREQGSNQPQHF. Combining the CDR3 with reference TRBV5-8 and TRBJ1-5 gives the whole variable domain EAGVTQSPTHLIKTRGQQATLRCSPISGHTSVYWYQQALGLGLQFLLWYDEGEERNRGNFPPRFSGRQFPNYSSELNVNALELEDSALYLCASREQGSNQPQHFGDGTRLSIL.

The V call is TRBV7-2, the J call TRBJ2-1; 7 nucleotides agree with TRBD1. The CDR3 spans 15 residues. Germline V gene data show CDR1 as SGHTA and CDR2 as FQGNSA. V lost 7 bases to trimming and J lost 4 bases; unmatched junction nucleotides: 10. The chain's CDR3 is CASNPTGTVYNEQFF. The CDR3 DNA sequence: TGTGCCAGCAATCCTACCGGGACAGTTTACAATGAGCAGTTCTTC.

The chain's CDR3 is CASSSGLSNAGLPYEQYF. The CDR3, as DNA: TGCGCCAGCAGTTCCGGCCTTAGTAACGCGGGGCTCCCGTACGAGCAGTACTTC. The V gene is TRBV5-1, the J gene TRBJ2-7, with D possibly being TRBD2 (6 bases). The CDR3 extends over 18 amino acids. V lost 5 bases and J 4 bases, leaving 28 bases between the germline ends. CDR1 SGHRS and CDR2 YFSETQ come from the germline V gene.

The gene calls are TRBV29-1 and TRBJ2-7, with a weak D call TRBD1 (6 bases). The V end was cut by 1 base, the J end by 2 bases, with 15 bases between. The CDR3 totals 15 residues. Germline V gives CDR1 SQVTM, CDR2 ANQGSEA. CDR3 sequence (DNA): TGCAGCGTTGAAGTATTGGGGCAGGGGACCTACGAGCAGTACTTC. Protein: CSVEVLGQGTYEQYF.

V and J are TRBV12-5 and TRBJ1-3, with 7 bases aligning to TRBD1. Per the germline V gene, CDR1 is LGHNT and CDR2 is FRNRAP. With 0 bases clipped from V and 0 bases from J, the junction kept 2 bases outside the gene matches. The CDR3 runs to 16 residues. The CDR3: CASGLVGTASGNTIYF. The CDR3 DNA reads TGTGCTAGTGGTTTGGTTGGGACAGCCTCTGGAAACACCATATATTTT.

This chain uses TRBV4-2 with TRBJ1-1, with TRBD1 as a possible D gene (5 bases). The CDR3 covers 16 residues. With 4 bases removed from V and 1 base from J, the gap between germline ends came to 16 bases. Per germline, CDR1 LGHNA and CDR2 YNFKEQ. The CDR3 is CASSRMVTQGNTEAFF. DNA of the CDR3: TGTGCCAGCAGCCGAATGGTTACTCAGGGGAACACTGAAGCTTTCTTT.

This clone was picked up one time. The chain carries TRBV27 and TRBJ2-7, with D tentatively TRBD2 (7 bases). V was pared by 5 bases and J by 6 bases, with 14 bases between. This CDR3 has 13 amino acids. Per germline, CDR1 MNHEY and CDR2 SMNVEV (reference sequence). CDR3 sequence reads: CASSLGASGEQYF. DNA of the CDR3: TGTGCCAGCAGTCTGGGGGCTAGCGGCGAGCAGTACTTC.

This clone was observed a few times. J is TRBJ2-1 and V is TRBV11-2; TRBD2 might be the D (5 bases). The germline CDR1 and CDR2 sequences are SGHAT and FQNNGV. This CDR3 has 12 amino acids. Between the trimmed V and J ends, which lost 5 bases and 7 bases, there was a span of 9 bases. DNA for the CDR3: TGTGCCAGCAGCCTCGGGGTTAATGAGCAGTTCTTC. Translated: CASSLGVNEQFF.

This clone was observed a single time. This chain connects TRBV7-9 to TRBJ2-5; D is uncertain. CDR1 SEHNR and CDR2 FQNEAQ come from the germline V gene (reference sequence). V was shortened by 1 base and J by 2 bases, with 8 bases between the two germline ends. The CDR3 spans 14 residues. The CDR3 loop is CASSLGITQETQYF. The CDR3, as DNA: TGTGCCAGCAGCTTAGGCATTACACAAGAGACCCAGTACTTC.

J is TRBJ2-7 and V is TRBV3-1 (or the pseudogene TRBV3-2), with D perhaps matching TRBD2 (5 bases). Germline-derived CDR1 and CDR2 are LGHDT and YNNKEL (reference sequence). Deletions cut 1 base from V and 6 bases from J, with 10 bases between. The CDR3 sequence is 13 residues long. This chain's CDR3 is CASSQVGSSEQYF. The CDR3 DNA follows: TGTGCCAGCAGCCAAGTTGGGAGCTCCGAGCAGTACTTC.